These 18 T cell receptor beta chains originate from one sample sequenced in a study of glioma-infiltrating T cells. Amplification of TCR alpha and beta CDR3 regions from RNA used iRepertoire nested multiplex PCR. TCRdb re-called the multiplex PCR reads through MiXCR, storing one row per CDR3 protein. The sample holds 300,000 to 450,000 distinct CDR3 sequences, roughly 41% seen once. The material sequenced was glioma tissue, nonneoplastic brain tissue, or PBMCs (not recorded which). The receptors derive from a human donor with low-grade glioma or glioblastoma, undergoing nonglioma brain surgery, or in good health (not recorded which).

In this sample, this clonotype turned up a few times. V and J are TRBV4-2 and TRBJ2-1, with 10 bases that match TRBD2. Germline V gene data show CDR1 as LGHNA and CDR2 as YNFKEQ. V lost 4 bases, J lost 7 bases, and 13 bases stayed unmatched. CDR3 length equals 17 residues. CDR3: CASSPVWGAGGTNEQFF. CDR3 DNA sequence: TGTGCCAGCAGCCCAGTCTGGGGAGCGGGAGGGACTAATGAGCAGTTCTTC.

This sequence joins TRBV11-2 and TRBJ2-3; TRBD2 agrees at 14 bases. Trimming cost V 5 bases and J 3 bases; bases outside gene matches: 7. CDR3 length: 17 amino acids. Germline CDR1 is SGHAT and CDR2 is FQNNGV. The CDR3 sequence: CASSRNGLAGGTDTQYF. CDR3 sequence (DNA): TGTGCCAGCAGCCGAAACGGACTAGCGGGAGGTACAGATACGCAGTATTTT.

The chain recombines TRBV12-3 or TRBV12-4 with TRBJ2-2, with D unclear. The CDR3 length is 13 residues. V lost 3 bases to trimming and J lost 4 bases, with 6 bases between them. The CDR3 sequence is CASSFNPTGELFF. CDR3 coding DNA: TGTGCCAGCAGTTTTAACCCCACCGGGGAGCTGTTTTTT.

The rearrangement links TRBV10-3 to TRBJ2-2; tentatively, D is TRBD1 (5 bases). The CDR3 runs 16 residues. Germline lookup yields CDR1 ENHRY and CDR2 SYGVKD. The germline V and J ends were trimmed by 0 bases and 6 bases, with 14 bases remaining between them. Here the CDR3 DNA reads TGTGCCATCAGTGAGTCGGTGGCAGGGAATTCCGGGGAGCTGTTTTTT. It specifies CAISESVAGNSGELFF.

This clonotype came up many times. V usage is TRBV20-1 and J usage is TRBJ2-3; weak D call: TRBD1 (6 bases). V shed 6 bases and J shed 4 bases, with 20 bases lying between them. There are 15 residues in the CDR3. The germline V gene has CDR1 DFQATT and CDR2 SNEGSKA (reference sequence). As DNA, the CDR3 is TGCAGTGCCGTCTATGTCCAGGGGACCGCAGATACGCAGTATTTT. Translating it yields CSAVYVQGTADTQYF.

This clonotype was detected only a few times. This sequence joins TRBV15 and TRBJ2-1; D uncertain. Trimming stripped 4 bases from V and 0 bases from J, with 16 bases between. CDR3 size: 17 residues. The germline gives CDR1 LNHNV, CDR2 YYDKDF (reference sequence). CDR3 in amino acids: CATSTLGHYPSYNEQFF. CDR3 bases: TGTGCCACCAGCACCCTAGGCCACTACCCCTCCTACAATGAGCAGTTCTTC.

The CDR3 nucleotides read TGTGCCAGCAGCCAAGTAGCTAGGTGGGACACAGATACGCAGTATTTT. Translation: CASSQVARWDTDTQYF. The rearrangement uses TRBV14 and TRBJ2-3; no definite D call. Per the germline V gene, CDR1 is SGHDN and CDR2 is FVKESK. The CDR3 runs to 16 residues. The V gene lost 1 base and the J gene lost 2 bases, with 13 bases spanning the gap. The entire variable domain, with the rest obtained from reference TRBV14 and TRBJ2-3, is as follows: EAGVTQFPSHSVIEKGQTVTLRCDPISGHDNLYWYRRVMGKEIKFLLHFVKESKQDESGMPNNRFLAERTGGTYSTLKVQPAELEDSGVYFCASSQVARWDTDTQYFGPGTRLTVL.

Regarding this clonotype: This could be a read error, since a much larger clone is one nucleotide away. CDR3 loop: CASSFIGQEYNEQLF. In DNA form, the CDR3 reads TGTGCCAGCAGTTTTATCGGACAGGAGTACAATGAGCAGCTCTTC. This chain links TRBV28 with TRBJ2-1; TRBD1 matches 7 bases. CDR3 length: 15 amino acids. The germline V gene has CDR1 MDHEN and CDR2 SYDVKM. Full variable domain (missing parts from reference TRBV28 and TRBJ2-1): DVKVTQSSRYLVKRTGEKVFLECVQDMDHENMFWYRQDPGLGLRLIYFSYDVKMKEKGDIPEGYSVSREKKERFSLILESASTNQTSMYLCASSFIGQEYNEQLFGPGTRLTVL.

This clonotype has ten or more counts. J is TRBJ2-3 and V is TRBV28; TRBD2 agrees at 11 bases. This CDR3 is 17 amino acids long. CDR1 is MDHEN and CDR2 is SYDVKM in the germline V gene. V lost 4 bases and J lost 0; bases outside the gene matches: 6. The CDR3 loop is CASSSRLAGRSTDTQYF. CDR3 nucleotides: TGTGCCAGCAGTTCCCGACTAGCGGGACGGAGCACAGATACGCAGTATTTT. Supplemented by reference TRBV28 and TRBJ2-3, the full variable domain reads DVKVTQSSRYLVKRTGEKVFLECVQDMDHENMFWYRQDPGLGLRLIYFSYDVKMKEKGDIPEGYSVSREKKERFSLILESASTNQTSMYLCASSSRLAGRSTDTQYFGPGTRLTVL.

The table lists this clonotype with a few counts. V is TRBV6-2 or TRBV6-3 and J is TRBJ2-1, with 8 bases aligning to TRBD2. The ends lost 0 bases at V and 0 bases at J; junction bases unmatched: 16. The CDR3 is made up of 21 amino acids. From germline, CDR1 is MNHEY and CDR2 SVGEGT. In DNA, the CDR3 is TGTGCCAGCAGTTACTCGATTTGGGTCTCGGGAGGGGTCAGCTCCTACAATGAGCAGTTCTTC. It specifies CASSYSIWVSGGVSSYNEQFF.

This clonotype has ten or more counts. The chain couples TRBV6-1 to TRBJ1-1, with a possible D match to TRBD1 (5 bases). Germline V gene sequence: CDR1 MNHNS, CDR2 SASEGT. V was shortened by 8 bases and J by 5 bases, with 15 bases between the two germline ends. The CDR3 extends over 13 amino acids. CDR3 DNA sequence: TGTGCCAGCGTTCAGGGTTTGGGGACTGAAGCTTTCTTT. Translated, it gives CASVQGLGTEAFF.

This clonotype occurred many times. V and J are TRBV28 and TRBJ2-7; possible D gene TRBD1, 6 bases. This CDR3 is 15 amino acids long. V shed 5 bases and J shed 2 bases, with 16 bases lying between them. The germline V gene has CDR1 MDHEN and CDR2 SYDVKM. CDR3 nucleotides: TGTGCCAGCAGTACGACAGCCTCAGGGGCCTACGAGCAGTACTTC. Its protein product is CASSTTASGAYEQYF.

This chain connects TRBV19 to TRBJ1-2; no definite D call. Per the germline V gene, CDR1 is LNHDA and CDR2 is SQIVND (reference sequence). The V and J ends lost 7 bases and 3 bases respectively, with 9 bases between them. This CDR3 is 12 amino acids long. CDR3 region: CASMAGYYGYTF. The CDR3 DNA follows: TGTGCCAGTATGGCCGGGTACTATGGCTACACCTTC.

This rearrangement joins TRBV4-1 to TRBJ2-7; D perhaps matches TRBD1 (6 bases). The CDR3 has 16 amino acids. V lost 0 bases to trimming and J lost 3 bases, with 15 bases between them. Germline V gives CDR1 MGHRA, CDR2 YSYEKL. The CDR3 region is CASSQDLAGVHYEQYF. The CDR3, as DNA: TGCGCCAGCAGCCAAGATCTTGCAGGGGTCCACTACGAGCAGTACTTC.

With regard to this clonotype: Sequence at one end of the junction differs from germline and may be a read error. CDR3 DNA sequence: TGTGTCAGCAGTTCGACAGCCCTATCCTACGAGCAGTACTTC. Its translation is CVSSSTALSYEQYF. V gene TRBV28 combines with J gene TRBJ2-7, with a tentative D call TRBD1 (5 bases). The CDR3 spans 14 residues. The V gene's germline CDR1 is MDHEN and CDR2 SYDVKM.

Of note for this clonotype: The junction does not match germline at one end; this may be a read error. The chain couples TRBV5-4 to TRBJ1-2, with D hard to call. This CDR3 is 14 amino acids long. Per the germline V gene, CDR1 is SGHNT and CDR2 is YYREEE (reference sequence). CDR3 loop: CASSQPHPQYGYTF. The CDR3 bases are TGCGCCAGCAGCCAACCCCATCCACAGTATGGCTACACCTTC.

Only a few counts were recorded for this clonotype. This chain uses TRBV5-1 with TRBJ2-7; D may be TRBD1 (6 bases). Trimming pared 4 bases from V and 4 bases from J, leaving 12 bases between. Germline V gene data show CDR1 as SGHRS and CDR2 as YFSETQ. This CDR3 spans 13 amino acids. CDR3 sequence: CASSDRTPYEQYF. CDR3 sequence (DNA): TGCGCCAGCAGCGACAGGACTCCGTACGAGCAGTACTTC.

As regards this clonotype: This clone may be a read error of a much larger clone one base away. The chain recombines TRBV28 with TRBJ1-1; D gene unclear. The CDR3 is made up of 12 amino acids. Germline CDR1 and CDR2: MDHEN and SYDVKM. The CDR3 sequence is CSSSWGVTEAFF. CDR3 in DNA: TGTTCCAGCAGCTGGGGAGTCACTGAAGCTTTCTTT.